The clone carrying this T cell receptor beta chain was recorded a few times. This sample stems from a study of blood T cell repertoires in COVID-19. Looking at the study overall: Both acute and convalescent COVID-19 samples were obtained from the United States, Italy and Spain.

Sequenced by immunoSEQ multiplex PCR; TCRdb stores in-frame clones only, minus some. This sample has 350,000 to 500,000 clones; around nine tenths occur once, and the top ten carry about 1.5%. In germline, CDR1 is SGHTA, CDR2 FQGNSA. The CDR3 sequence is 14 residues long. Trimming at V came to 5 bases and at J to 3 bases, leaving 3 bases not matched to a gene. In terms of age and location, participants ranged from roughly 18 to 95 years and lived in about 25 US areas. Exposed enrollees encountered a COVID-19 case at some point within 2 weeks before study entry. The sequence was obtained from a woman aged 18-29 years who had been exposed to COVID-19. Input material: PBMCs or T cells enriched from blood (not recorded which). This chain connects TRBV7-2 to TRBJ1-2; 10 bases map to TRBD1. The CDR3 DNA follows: TGTGCCAGCAGCCCGGACAGGGGGGACTATGGCTACACCTTC. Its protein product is CASSPDRGDYGYTF.